One sample yielded the 2 T cell receptor beta chains listed below, sequenced in a study of blood T cell repertoires in COVID-19. The repertoire was sequenced with immunoSEQ multiplex PCR; TCRdb's copy has only in-frame clones and lacks some. Here the sample spans about 160,000 clones, roughly 90% being singletons. The material sequenced was peripheral blood. Receptor source: a man in his sixties with active or convalescent COVID-19.

For this clone: This same CDR3 is encoded by further DNA sequences in the sample. The chain couples TRBV7-9 to TRBJ1-5; D remains ambiguous. V lost 2 bases and J lost 4, with 6 bases in between. Germline values: CDR1 SEHNR, CDR2 FQNEAQ (reference sequence). The CDR3 extends over 13 amino acids. In DNA form, the CDR3 reads TGTGCCAGCAGCTTATCCAGTAATCAGCCCCAGCATTTT. The encoded protein is CASSLSSNQPQHF.

V usage is TRBV15 and J usage is TRBJ1-3, with a tentative D call TRBD1 (5 bases). Trimming pared 0 bases from V and 4 bases from J, leaving 16 bases between. CDR1 and CDR2 from the germline V gene are LNHNV and YYDKDF (reference sequence). This CDR3 contains 17 residues. This CDR3 reads CATSRDIDSGKGNTIYF. The CDR3 DNA sequence: TGTGCCACCAGCAGAGATATCGACAGTGGAAAAGGAAACACCATATATTTT.